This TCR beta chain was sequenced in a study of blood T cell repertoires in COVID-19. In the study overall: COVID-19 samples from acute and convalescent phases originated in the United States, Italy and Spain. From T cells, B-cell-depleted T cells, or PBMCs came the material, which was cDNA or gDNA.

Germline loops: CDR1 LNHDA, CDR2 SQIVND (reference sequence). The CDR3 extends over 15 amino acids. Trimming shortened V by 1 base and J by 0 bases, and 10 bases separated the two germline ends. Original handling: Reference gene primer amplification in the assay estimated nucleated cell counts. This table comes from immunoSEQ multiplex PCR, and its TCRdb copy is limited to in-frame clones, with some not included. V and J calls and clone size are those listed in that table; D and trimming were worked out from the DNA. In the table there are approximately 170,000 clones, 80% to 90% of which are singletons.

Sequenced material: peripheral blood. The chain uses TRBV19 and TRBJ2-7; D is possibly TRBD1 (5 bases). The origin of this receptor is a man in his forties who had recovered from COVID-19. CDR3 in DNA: TGTGCCAGTAGTATAGTAGGGGCCAGCTCCTACGAGCAGTACTTC. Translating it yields CASSIVGASSYEQYF.